The T cell receptor beta chain described here comes from a study of blood T cell repertoires in COVID-19. Measured with immunoSEQ multiplex PCR; TCRdb has only the in-frame clones, and not every one. Of 80,000 to 100,000 clones detected, roughly 82% appear once; the ten largest clones hold approximately 11%. The TCR sequence derives from a man in his 70s with active or convalescent COVID-19. The source material was peripheral blood.

The CDR3 nucleotides read TGTGCCAGCAGCTTAATGCCCAACAGGGGTTCAAATGAGCAGTTCTTC. Translated: CASSLMPNRGSNEQFF. The chain couples TRBV7-3 to TRBJ2-1, with 7 bases lining up with TRBD1. The germline V gene has CDR1 SGHTA and CDR2 FQGTGA. After removal of 1 base from V and 7 bases from J, the junction contained 10 bases not matched to a gene. This CDR3 comprises 16 residues. Combining the CDR3 with reference TRBV7-3 and TRBJ2-1 gives the whole variable domain GAGVSQTPSNKVTEKGKYVELRCDPISGHTALYWYRQSLGQGPEFLIYFQGTGAADDSGLPNDRFFAVRPEGSVSTLKIQRTERGDSAVYLCASSLMPNRGSNEQFFGPGTRLTVL.